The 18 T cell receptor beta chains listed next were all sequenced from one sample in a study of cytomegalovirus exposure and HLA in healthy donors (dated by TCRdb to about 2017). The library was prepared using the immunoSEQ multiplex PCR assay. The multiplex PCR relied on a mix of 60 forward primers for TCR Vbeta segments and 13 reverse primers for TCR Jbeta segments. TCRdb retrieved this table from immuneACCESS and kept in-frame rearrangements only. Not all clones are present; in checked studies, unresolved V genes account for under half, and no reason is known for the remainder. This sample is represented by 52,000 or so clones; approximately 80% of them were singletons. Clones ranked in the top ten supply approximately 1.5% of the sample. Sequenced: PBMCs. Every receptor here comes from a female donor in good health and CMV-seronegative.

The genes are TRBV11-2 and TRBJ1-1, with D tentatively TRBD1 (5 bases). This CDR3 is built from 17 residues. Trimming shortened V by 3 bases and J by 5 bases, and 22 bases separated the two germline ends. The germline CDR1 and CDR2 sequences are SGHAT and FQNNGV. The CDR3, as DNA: TGTGCCAGCAGCTTCCAGCCGACGGGACTCACGTCGACTGAAGCTTTCTTT. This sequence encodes CASSFQPTGLTSTEAFF.

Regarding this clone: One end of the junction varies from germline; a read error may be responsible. CDR3 bases: TGTGCCAGCAGGCTCAACAGGGGTACGAAGGTCTTC. Encoded protein: CASRLNRGTKVF. The V gene is TRBV6-6, the J gene TRBJ2-7; 7 positions match TRBD1. The CDR3 consists of 12 residues. CDR1 is MNHNY, CDR2 SVGAGI, per germline (reference sequence).

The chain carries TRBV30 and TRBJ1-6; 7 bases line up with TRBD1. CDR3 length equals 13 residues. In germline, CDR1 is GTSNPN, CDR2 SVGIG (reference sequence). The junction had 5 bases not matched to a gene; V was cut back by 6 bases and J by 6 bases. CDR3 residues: CACTGTANSPLHF. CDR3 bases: TGTGCCTGTACCGGGACAGCTAATTCACCCCTCCACTTT.

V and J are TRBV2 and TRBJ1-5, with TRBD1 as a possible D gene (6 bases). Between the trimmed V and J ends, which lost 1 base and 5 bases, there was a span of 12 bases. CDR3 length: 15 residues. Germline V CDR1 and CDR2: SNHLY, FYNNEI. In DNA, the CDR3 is TGTGCCAGCAGTGAAGGTTACAGGGTCCATCAGCCCCAGCATTTT. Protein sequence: CASSEGYRVHQPQHF.

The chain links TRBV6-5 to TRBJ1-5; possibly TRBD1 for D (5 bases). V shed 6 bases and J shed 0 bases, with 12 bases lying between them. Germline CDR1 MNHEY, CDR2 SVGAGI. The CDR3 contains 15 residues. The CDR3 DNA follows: TGTGCCAGCAGACGGACACCTTATAGCAATCAGCCCCAGCATTTT. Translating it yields CASRRTPYSNQPQHF.

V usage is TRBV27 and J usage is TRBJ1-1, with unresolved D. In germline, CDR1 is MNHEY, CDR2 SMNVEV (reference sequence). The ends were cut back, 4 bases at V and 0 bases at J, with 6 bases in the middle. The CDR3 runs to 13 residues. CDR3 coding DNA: TGTGCCAGCAGTTGGGGAGTGAACACTGAAGCTTTCTTT. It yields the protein CASSWGVNTEAFF.

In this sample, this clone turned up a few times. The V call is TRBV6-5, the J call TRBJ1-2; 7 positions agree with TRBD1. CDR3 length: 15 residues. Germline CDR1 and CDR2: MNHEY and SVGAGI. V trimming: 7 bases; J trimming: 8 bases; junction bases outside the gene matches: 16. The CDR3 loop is CASNKMGVEGQGYTF. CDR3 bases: TGTGCCAGCAACAAAATGGGTGTGGAGGGACAGGGCTACACCTTC.

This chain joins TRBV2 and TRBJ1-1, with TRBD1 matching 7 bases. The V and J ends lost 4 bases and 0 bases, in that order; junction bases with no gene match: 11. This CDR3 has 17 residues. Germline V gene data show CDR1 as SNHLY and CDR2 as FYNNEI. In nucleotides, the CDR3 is TGTGCCAGCAGTGGTTCCAGACAGGGTGATATGAACACTGAAGCTTTCTTT. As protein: CASSGSRQGDMNTEAFF.

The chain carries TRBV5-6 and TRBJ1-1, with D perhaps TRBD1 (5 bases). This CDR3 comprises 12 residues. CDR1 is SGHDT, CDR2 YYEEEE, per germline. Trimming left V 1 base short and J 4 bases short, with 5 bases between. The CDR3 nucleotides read TGTGCCAGCAGCTTGCAGGGCACTGAAGCTTTCTTT. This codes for CASSLQGTEAFF.

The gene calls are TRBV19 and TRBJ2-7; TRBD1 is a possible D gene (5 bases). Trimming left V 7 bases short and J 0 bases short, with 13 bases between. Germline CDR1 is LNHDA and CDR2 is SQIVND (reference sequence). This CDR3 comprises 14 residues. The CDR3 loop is CASKGAVGSYEQYF. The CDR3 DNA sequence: TGTGCCAGTAAAGGGGCAGTGGGCTCCTACGAGCAGTACTTC.

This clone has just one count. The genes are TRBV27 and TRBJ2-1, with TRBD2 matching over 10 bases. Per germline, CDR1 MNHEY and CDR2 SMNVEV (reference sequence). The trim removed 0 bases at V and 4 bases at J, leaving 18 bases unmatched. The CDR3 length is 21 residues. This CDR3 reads CASSLSVLTMASGGLYNEQFF. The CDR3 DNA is TGTGCCAGCAGTTTATCGGTCTTGACTATGGCTAGCGGGGGTTTATACAATGAGCAGTTCTTC.

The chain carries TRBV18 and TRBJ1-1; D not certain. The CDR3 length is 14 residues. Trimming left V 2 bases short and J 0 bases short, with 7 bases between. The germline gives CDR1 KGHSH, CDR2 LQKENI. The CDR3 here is CASSPGLMNTEAFF. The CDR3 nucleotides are TGTGCCAGCTCACCAGGCCTTATGAACACTGAAGCTTTCTTT.

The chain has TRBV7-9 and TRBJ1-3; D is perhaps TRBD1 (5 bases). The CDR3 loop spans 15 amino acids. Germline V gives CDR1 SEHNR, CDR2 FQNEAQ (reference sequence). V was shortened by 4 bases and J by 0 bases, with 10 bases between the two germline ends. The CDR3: CASSSSGSSGNTIYF. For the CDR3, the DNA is TGTGCCAGCAGCTCCTCAGGGTCCTCTGGAAACACCATATATTTT.

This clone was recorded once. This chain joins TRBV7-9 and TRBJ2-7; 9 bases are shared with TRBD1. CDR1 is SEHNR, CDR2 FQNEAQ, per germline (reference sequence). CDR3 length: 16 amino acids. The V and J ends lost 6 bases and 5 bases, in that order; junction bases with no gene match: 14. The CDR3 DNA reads TGTGCCAGCAGTACCCATCCCACAGGGGGCAACAACGAGCAGTACTTC. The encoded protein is CASSTHPTGGNNEQYF.

The CDR3 DNA reads as TGTGCCAGCAGCTTAATCCCCGGGACACAGTTGTTCTCTGAAGCTTTCTTT. Its translation is CASSLIPGTQLFSEAFF. The V gene is TRBV7-2, the J gene TRBJ1-1, with D perhaps matching TRBD1 (6 bases). From germline, CDR1 is SGHTA and CDR2 FQGNSA. Trimming cost V 2 bases and J 6 bases, with 22 bases left between them. The CDR3 spans 17 residues.

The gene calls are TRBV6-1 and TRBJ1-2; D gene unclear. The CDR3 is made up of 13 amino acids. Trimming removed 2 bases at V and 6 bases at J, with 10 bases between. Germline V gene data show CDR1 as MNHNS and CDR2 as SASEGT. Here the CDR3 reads CASSEMEGDGYTF. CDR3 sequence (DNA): TGTGCCAGCAGTGAAATGGAGGGTGATGGCTACACCTTC.

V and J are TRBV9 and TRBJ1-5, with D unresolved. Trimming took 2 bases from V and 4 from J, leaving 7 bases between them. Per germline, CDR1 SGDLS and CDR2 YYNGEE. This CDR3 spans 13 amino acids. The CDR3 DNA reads TGTGCCAGCAGCGTTAGCGAAAATCAGCCCCAGCATTTT. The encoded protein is CASSVSENQPQHF.

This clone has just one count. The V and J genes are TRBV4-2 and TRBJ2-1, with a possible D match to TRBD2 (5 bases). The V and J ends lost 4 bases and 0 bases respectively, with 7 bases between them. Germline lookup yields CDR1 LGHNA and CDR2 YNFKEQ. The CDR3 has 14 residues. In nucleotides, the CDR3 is TGTGCCAGCAGCCCGAGGGACTCCTACAATGAGCAGTTCTTC. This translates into CASSPRDSYNEQFF.